This passage covers 9 T cell receptor beta chains from one sample sequenced in a study of CD8 T cells in ankylosing spondylitis. Study-level results: Ankylosing spondylitis blood seemed to carry a telltale TCR beta motif made of roughly eight highly homologous variants.

Via MiXCR, TCRdb re-called the 5' RACE reads, giving one row per CDR3 protein. The sample carries hundreds of thousands of distinct CDR3 sequences, 15% to 20% recorded once. Antigens for these TCRs are unknown. Sequenced sample: blood, either unsorted or a sorted T cell fraction (not recorded which). All receptors come from a male donor with ankylosing spondylitis.

CDR3 residues: CASSSILAGGDSSYNEQFF. DNA of the CDR3: TGTGCCAGCAGTTCGATCCTAGCGGGGGGCGACAGCTCCTACAATGAGCAGTTCTTC. The chain recombines TRBV27 with TRBJ2-1; 11 positions agree with TRBD2. Germline CDR1 reads MNHEY; CDR2 reads SMNVEV (reference sequence). CDR3 length: 19 amino acids. Trimming took 4 bases from V and 0 from J; bases not matched to a gene: 11.

The J gene is TRBJ2-3, the V gene TRBV5-1, with D possibly being TRBD2 (6 bases). The CDR3 runs 15 residues. V was pared by 5 bases and J by 10 bases, with 23 bases between. Germline V lookup: CDR1 SGHRS, CDR2 YFSETQ. In DNA form, the CDR3 reads TGCGCCAGCAGAACAACCGGGACTCTGTTTGGGGCGCAGTATTTT. Its translation is CASRTTGTLFGAQYF. Together with reference TRBV5-1 and TRBJ2-3, the CDR3 gives the full variable domain: KAGVTQTPRYLIKTRGQQVTLSCSPISGHRSVSWYQQTPGQGLQFLFEYFSETQRNKGNFPGRFSGRQFSNSRSEMNVSTLELGDSALYLCASRTTGTLFGAQYFGPGTRLTVL.

Concerning this clonotype: This may come from a read error, since a much larger clone is one base off. This likely comes from a read error, as the CDR3 has no conserved phenylalanine or tryptophan at its end. This sequence joins TRBV5-1 and TRBJ2-5; TRBD1 might be the D (5 bases). Germline V CDR1 and CDR2: SGHRS, YFSETQ. With 4 bases removed from V and 5 bases from J, the gap between germline ends came to 12 bases. This CDR3 region has 13 residues. The CDR3 loop reads CASSPGLVETQYY. The CDR3, as DNA: TGCGCCAGCAGCCCAGGGTTAGTGGAGACCCAGTACTAC.

The chain joins TRBV5-1 to TRBJ2-3; tentatively, D is TRBD2 (7 bases). V was cut by 6 bases and J by 2 bases, with 13 bases left in between. The CDR3 is 14 amino acids. Germline CDR1 and CDR2: SGHRS and YFSETQ. CDR3 loop: CASTSGGPTDTQYF. The CDR3 DNA follows: TGCGCCAGCACCTCGGGGGGCCCCACAGATACGCAGTATTTT.

This clonotype came up once. The chain combines TRBV18 with TRBJ1-2; 7 nucleotides line up with TRBD1. The CDR3 loop spans 16 amino acids. V was pared by 2 bases and J by 2 bases, with 8 bases of the junction left unmatched. In germline, CDR1 is KGHSH, CDR2 LQKENI. CDR3 loop: CASSPSRDSYNYGYTF. Written as DNA, the CDR3 is TGTGCCAGCTCACCAAGTAGGGACAGCTACAACTATGGCTACACCTTC.

V usage is TRBV20-1 and J usage is TRBJ2-4, with D perhaps TRBD2 (6 bases). Germline CDR1 and CDR2: DFQATT and SNEGSKA (reference sequence). The CDR3 spans 15 residues. Deletions cut 6 bases from V and 6 bases from J, with 21 bases between. Here the CDR3 reads CSALLAYASANIQYF. The CDR3 nucleotides are TGCAGTGCGCTTCTAGCGTACGCCTCGGCAAACATTCAGTACTTC.

This clonotype appeared a few times. The chain carries TRBV6-5 and TRBJ1-2; 9 bases map to TRBD1. The CDR3 consists of 14 residues. The germline V gene has CDR1 MNHEY and CDR2 SVGAGI. The J segment lost 9 bases and the V segment lost 4 bases, leaving 9 bases of the junction unmatched. CDR3 amino acids: CASSLDRGGISYTF. CDR3 bases: TGTGCCAGCAGTTTGGACAGGGGAGGGATTAGCTACACCTTC.

This clonotype was detected only a few times. V gene TRBV20-1 combines with J gene TRBJ2-5; D remains unclear. There are 14 residues in the CDR3. CDR1 is DFQATT and CDR2 is SNEGSKA in the germline V gene (reference sequence). The V and J ends lost 0 bases and 7 bases respectively, with 15 bases between them. CDR3: CSARDRVAAGTQYF. CDR3 nucleotide sequence: TGCAGTGCTAGAGATAGGGTAGCCGCAGGGACCCAGTACTTC.

The rearrangement links TRBV10-3 to TRBJ1-4, with 8 bases fitting TRBD1. After removal of 6 bases from V and 3 bases from J, the junction contained 12 bases not matched to a gene. Germline V CDR1 and CDR2: ENHRY, SYGVKD. This CDR3 is built from 17 residues. DNA of the CDR3: TGTGCCATCAGCAGGGACAGGCTCGGGCAGGCTAATGAAAAACTGTTTTTT. It is translated as CAISRDRLGQANEKLFF.